The clone carrying this TCR beta chain was detected only a few times. This CDR3 spans 11 amino acids. Trimming stripped 6 bases from V and 6 bases from J, with 8 bases between. Germline values: CDR1 MDHEN, CDR2 SYDVKM. Assay used: immunoSEQ multiplex PCR; TCRdb lists only in-frame clones, some missing. The data contain approximately 200,000 clones, about 72% of them singletons. This sample was included in a study of cytotoxic CD8 clonotypes in ibrutinib-treated CLL. V and J are TRBV28 and TRBJ1-2; D unresolved. The input for sequencing was PBMCs, taken after 24 months of ibrutinib treatment. The TCR sequence derives from a human donor with chronic lymphocytic leukemia. CDR3 DNA: TGTGCCAGCAGCGTCGGAAATGGCTACACCTTC. Translated: CASSVGNGYTF.